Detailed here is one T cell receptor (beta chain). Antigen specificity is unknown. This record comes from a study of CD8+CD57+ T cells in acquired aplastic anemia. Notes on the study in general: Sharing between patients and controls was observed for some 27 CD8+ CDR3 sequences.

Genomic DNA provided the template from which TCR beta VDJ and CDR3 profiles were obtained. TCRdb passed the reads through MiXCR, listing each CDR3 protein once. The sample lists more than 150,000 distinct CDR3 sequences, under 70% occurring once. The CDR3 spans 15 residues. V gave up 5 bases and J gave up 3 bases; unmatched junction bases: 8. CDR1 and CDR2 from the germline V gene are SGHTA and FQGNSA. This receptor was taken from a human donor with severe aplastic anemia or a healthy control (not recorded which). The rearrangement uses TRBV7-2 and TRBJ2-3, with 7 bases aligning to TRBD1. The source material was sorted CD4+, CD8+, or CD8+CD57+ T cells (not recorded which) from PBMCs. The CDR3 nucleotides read TGTGCCAGCAGCCGCGATAGGGACAGTACAGATACGCAGTATTTT. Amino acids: CASSRDRDSTDTQYF.